What follows are 3 T cell receptor beta chains derived from one specimen sequenced in a study of cytomegalovirus exposure and HLA in healthy donors. This PCR relied on a set of 60 Vbeta primers and 13 Jbeta primers. Profiling relied on immunoSEQ multiplex PCR, and the TCRdb table lists in-frame clones only, not all of them. There are 200,000 to 250,000 clones in the sample; approximately 80% occur only once, and 0.58% lies in the top ten. The sample taken for sequencing was PBMCs. These receptors all stem from a woman in her thirties or forties in good health and CMV-seronegative.

This chain uses TRBV2 with TRBJ2-3, with 7 bases aligning to TRBD1. Trimming removed 8 bases from V and 1 base from J; junction bases left unmatched: 6. Looked up from germline, CDR1 is SNHLY and CDR2 is FYNNEI. The CDR3 spans 14 residues. DNA for the CDR3: TGTGCCAGCGGACAGGCGGGCCGCACAGATACGCAGTATTTT. Amino acid sequence: CASGQAGRTDTQYF.

The chain links TRBV19 to TRBJ2-5; weak D call: TRBD2 (5 bases). Trimming shortened V by 9 bases and J by 4 bases, and 21 bases separated the two germline ends. Germline loops: CDR1 LNHDA, CDR2 SQIVND (reference sequence). This CDR3 is built from 15 residues. CDR3 sequence reads: CASQDRGLVGETQYF. In DNA form, the CDR3 reads TGTGCCAGCCAAGATCGAGGGCTAGTAGGAGAGACCCAGTACTTC.

The chain employs TRBV19 and TRBJ1-1; 8 bases agree with TRBD1. Germline V gives CDR1 LNHDA, CDR2 SQIVND (reference sequence). The CDR3 runs 14 residues. V was pared by 5 bases and J by 2 bases, with 4 bases of the junction left unmatched. The CDR3 loop reads CASSGQGLNTEAFF. CDR3 coding DNA: TGTGCCAGTAGTGGACAGGGACTTAACACTGAAGCTTTCTTT.